Listed below are T cell receptor beta chains from one sample, sequenced in a study of blood T cell repertoires in COVID-19. TCRdb's table, derived via immunoSEQ multiplex PCR, lists solely in-frame clones and lacks some. The sample comprises approximately 290,000 clones, approximately 85% of which are singletons, and 4% to 4.5% rests with the top ten. Sequenced: PBMCs or T cells enriched from blood (not recorded which). These receptor sequences come from a woman in her twenties or thirties who had recovered from COVID-19. CDR3s include the opening cysteine and the closing phenylalanine or tryptophan. The D gene is left open where the match is weak.

J gene,D gene,V gene,CDR3 protein,CDR3 DNA
TRBJ2-4,NA,TRBV6-5,CASSQGRGNIQYF,TGTGCCAGCAGCCAGGGAAGGGGGAACATTCAGTACTTC
TRBJ2-5,TRBD2,TRBV15,CATSRDGRAPGETQYF,TGTGCCACCAGCAGAGACGGGAGGGCCCCGGGGGAGACCCAGTACTTC
TRBJ2-7,NA,TRBV27,CATKNDRLSYEQYF,TGTGCCACCAAGAACGACAGGTTATCCTACGAGCAGTACTTC
TRBJ1-2,NA,TRBV4-1,CASSQHTTGSFYGYTF,TGCGCCAGCAGCCAACATACAACAGGCTCGTTCTATGGCTACACCTTC
TRBJ2-1,TRBD2,TRBV5-1,CASSLGTSGRYNEQFF,TGCGCCAGCAGCTTGGGGACTAGCGGGAGATACAATGAGCAGTTCTTC
TRBJ2-7,TRBD2,TRBV5-6,CASSLRGGVTYEQYF,TGTGCCAGCAGCTTGCGCGGGGGAGTCACCTACGAGCAGTACTTC
TRBJ1-2,TRBD1,TRBV27,CASSLWQGAHGYTF,TGTGCCAGCAGTTTATGGCAGGGGGCTCATGGCTACACCTTC
TRBJ2-7,NA,TRBV28,CASSLLAPGEQYF,TGTGCCAGCAGTTTATTGGCCCCGGGTGAGCAGTACTTC
TRBJ1-2,TRBD1,TRBV28,CATLGTGVDYGYTF,TGTGCCACCCTCGGGACAGGGGTGGACTATGGCTACACCTTC
TRBJ2-2,NA,TRBV13,CASSFRQYTGELFF,TGTGCCAGCAGCTTCCGACAGTACACCGGGGAGCTGTTTTTT
TRBJ1-5,NA,TRBV18,CASSRGDRQPQHF,TGTGCCAGCTCACGAGGCGACAGGCAGCCCCAGCATTTT